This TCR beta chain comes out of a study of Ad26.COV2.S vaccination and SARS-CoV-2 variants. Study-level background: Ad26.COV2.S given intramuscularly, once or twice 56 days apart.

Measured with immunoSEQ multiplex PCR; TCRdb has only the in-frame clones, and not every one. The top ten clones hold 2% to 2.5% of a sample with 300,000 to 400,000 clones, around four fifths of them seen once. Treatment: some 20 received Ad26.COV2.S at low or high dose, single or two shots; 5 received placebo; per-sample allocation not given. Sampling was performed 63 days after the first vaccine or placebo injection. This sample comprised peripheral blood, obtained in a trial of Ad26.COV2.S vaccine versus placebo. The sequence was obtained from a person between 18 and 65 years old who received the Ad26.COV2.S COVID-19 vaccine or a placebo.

CDR3 DNA: TGTGCCAGCAGTTCACTCACAGGGTCCCTTCGACAGCCCCAGCATTTT. It is translated as CASSSLTGSLRQPQHF. V usage is TRBV27 and J usage is TRBJ1-5; D may be TRBD1 (6 bases). The CDR3 is 16 amino acids. From germline, CDR1 is MNHEY and CDR2 SMNVEV (reference sequence). Trimming left V 4 bases short and J 7 bases short, with 20 bases between.